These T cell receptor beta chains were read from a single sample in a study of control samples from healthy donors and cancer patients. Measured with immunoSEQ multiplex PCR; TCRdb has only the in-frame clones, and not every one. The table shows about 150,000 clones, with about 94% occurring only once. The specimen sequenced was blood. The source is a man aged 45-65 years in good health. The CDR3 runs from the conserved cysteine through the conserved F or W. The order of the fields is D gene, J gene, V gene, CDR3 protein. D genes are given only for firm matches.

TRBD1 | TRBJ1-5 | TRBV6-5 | CASRTGTGNNQPQHF
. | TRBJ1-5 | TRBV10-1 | CASREQGNIVQPQHF
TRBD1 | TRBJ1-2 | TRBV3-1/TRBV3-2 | CASSLRTGASYGYTF
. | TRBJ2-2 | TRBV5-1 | CASSLVGGINTGELFF
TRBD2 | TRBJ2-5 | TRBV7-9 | CASSYSGLAGVETQYF
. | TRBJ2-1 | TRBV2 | CASSLDYSSYNEQFF
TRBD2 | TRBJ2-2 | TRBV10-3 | CAIRGDYRAGELFF
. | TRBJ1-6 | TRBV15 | CATSRDRTGNSPLHF
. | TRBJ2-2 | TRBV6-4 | CASSPGLDTGELFF
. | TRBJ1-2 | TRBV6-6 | CASSFPSSGGGDGYTF
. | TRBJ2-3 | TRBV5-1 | CASSSTSADTQYF
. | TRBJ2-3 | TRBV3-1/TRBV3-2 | CASSQVGRDTQYF
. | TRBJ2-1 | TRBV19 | CASKTGDYYNEQFF
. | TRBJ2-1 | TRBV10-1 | CASSDSDEQFF
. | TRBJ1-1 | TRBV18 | CASSPPTRKPNTEAFF
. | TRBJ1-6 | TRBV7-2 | CASTREGNSPLHF
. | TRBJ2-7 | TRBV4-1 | CASSQRGWDEQYF
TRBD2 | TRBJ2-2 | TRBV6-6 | CASSGTSGANTGELFF
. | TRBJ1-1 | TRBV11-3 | CASSLDGGNTEAFF
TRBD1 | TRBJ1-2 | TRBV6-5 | CASTEGQGSYGYTF